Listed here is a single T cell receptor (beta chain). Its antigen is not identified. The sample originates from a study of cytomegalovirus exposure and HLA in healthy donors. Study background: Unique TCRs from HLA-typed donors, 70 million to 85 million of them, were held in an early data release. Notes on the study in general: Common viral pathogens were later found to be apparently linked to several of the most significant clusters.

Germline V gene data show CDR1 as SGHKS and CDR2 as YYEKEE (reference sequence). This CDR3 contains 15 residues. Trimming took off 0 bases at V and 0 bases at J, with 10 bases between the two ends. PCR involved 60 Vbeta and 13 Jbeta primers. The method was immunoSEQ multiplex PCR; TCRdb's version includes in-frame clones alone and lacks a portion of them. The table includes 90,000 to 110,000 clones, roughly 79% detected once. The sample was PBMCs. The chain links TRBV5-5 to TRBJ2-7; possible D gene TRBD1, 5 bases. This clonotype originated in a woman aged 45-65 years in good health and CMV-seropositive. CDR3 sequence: CASSLGGRVSYEQYF. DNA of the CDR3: TGTGCCAGCAGCTTGGGGGGCAGGGTCTCCTACGAGCAGTACTTC.